This T cell receptor beta chain originates from a study of shared clonotypes between healthy human individuals. General study findings and limits: Sharing across four donors was highest in naive CD4 (approximately 5%) and lowest in memory CD8 (about 0.4%). The represented genetic and exposure-history diversity was limited by the small number of donors. Generally, naive subsets came out with larger estimated richness than memory subsets.

V gave up 4 bases and J gave up 4 bases, with 11 bases separating them. The CDR3 sequence is 13 residues long. Germline CDR1 SGHDT, CDR2 YYEEEE. The assay was carried out at the deep level. The table came from immunoSEQ multiplex PCR; TCRdb's copy has only in-frame clones and leaves some out. The table shows approximately 2.5 million clones, with over 85% occurring only once. As concerns this clone: Its target is not known.

The TCR sequence derives from a man aged 18 to 29 in good health. The sequencing sample was made of naive CD4+ T cells sorted from blood. Described subset: CD45RA+ positively selected. The chain carries TRBV5-6 and TRBJ1-2; D is unresolved. The CDR3 DNA follows: TGTGCCAGCAGCCCCGGACGGACCTATGGCTACACCTTC. This gives the protein CASSPGRTYGYTF.